This note documents a single TCR beta chain sequence. Its antigen is unknown. TCRdb reanalysed the reads using MiXCR and keeps one entry per CDR3 protein. Of 250,000 to 400,000 distinct CDR3 sequences in the sample, 25% were seen once. Germline V gives CDR1 SGHTA, CDR2 FQGNSA. The CDR3 totals 15 residues. The V end lost 0 bases, the J end lost 0 bases, and 6 bases lay between the germline ends. This entry belongs to a study of T cell repertoires in cytomegalovirus infection. This TCR came from a human donor in good health (CMV status not recorded). Some clones in this sample may be carry-over from other donors' samples. J is TRBJ1-3 and V is TRBV7-2; D not resolved. The input for sequencing was cultured PBMCs, taken from culture after CMV antigen stimulation. The chain's CDR3 is CASSLAESSGNTIYF. The CDR3 region has the DNA TGTGCCAGCAGCTTAGCAGAATCCTCTGGAAACACCATATATTTT.